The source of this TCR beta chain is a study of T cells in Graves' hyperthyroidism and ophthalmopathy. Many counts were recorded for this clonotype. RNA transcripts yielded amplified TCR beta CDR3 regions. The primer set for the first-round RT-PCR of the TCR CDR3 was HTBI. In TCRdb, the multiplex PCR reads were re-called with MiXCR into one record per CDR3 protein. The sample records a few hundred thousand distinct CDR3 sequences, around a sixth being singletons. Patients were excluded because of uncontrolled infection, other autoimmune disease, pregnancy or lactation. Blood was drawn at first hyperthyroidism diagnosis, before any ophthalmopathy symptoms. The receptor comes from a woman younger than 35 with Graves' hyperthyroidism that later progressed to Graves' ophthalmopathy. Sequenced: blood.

This CDR3 is CANAQQGARGYTF. In DNA, the CDR3 is TGTGCCAACGCTCAACAGGGGGCGCGGGGCTACACCTTC. The chain couples TRBV6-1 to TRBJ1-2, with 9 bases that match TRBD1. Germline-derived CDR1 and CDR2 are MNHNS and SASEGT. V dropped 10 bases and J dropped 8; count of bases not matched to a gene: 11. CDR3 length: 13 residues.